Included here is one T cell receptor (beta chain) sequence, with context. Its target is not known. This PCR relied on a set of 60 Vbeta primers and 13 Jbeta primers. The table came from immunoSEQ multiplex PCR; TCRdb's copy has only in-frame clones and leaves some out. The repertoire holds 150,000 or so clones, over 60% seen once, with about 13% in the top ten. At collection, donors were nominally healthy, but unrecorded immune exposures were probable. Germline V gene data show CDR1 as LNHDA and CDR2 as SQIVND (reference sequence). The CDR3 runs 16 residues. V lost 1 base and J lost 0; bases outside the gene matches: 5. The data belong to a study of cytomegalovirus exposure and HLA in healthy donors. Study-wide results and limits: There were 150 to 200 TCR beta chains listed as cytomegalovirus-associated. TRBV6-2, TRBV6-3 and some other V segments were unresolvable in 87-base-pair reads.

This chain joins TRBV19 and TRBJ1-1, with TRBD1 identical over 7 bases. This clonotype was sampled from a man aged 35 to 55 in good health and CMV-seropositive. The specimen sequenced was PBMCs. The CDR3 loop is CASSIGAGGVNTEAFF. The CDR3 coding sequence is TGTGCCAGTAGTATAGGGGCAGGGGGAGTGAACACTGAAGCTTTCTTT.